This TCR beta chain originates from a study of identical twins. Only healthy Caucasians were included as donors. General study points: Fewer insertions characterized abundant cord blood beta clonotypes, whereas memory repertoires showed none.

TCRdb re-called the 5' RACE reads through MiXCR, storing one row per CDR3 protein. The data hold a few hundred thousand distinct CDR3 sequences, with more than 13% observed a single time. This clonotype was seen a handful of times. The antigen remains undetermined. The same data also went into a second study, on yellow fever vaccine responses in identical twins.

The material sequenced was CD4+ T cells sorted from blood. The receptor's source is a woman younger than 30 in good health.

The CDR3 DNA is TGCGCCAGCAGCTTGGCGGGTAGGGGCAGTGGGTACAATGAGCAGTTCTTC. This codes for CASSLAGRGSGYNEQFF. The rearrangement uses TRBV5-1 and TRBJ2-1, with a possible D match to TRBD1 (5 bases). Trimming took off 0 bases at V and 4 bases at J, with 17 bases between the two ends. The CDR3 length is 17 residues. Germline assignment: CDR1 SGHRS and CDR2 YFSETQ.